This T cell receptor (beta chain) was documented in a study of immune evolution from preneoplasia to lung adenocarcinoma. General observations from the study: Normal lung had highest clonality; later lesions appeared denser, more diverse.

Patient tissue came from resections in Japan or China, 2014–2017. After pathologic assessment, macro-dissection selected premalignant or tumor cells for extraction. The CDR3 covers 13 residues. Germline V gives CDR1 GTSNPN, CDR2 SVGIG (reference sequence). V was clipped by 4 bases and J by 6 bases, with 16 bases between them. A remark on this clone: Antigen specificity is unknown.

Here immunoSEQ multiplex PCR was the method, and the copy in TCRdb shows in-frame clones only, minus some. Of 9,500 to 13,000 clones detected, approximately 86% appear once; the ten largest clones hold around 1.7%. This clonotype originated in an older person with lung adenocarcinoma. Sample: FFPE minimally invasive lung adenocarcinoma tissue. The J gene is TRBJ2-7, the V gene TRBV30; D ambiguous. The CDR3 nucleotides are TGTGCCTGGAATATCCGGACGGGCTTCGAGCAGTACTTC. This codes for CAWNIRTGFEQYF.